The sequence of this T cell receptor (beta chain) was determined in a study of response to subunit inactivated influenza vaccine. V shed 4 bases and J 1 base; nucleotides not matched to a gene: 4. The V gene's germline CDR1 is SGHTS and CDR2 YDEGEE. The CDR3 has 15 amino acids. This clonotype was detected many times. Its specificity is not known. Study outcomes and limitations: A suggestion made by the authors is that each seasonal influenza vaccination recruits few new T cells.

TCRdb reprocessed the RT-PCR reads with MiXCR, giving one entry per CDR3 protein. This sample has around 500,000 distinct CDR3 sequences, with roughly 11% found just once. This receptor was obtained from a man aged 50 or older who received an inactivated influenza vaccine. V and J are TRBV5-8 and TRBJ2-1; 8 bases match TRBD1. The sequencing used PBMCs from blood, collected 35 to 45 days after vaccination. CDR3 sequence reads: CASSVGQASYNEQFF. For the CDR3, the DNA is TGTGCCAGCAGCGTGGGACAGGCTTCCTACAATGAGCAGTTCTTC.